The clone carrying this T cell receptor (beta chain) came up once. The data are from a study of blood T cell repertoires in COVID-19. Sequencing was performed with immunoSEQ multiplex PCR; in TCRdb, only in-frame clones are kept and a portion is missing. The sample yields about 150,000 clones, about 90% seen once. Sequenced material: peripheral blood. This sequence was found in a man at least 80 years old with acute or convalescent COVID-19.

CDR3 in amino acids: CPTSQELGGASGGGEQFF. In DNA, the CDR3 is TGTCCCACCAGCCAAGAGCTAGGGGGGGCTAGCGGGGGGGGTGAGCAGTTCTTC. V gene TRBV3-1 (or the pseudogene TRBV3-2) combines with J gene TRBJ2-1, with 12 bases fitting TRBD2. This CDR3 has 18 residues. Germline CDR1 is LGHDT and CDR2 is YNNKEL (reference sequence).